Listed here is a single T cell receptor beta chain. Its antigen is as yet unknown. The PCR made use of 60 Vbeta and 13 Jbeta primers. Clones were sequenced by immunoSEQ multiplex PCR, and TCRdb holds only the in-frame ones, with some missing. The sample shows fewer than 200,000 clones, approximately 79% of them seen only once. The sample originates from a study of cytomegalovirus exposure and HLA in healthy donors. Findings and limits, study-wide: Per a prior analysis, the majority of TCR beta V segments were productive roughly 87% or roughly 30% of the time. Reportedly, HLA-A and HLA-B alleles of most subjects were accurately predicted from TCR beta.

The sequencing sample was made of PBMCs. This clonotype was obtained from a man aged 40-55 years in good health and CMV-seropositive.

The CDR3: CASSQAKRGGTDTQYF. The CDR3 DNA sequence: TGTGCCAGCAGCCAAGCCAAGCGGGGCGGCACAGATACGCAGTATTTT. The chain links TRBV4-2 to TRBJ2-3; 7 nucleotides agree with TRBD2. This CDR3 is built from 16 residues. Germline CDR1 reads LGHNA; CDR2 reads YNFKEQ. V shed 1 base and J 1 base; nucleotides not matched to a gene: 5.